This T cell receptor (beta chain) was captured by sequencing in a study of glioma-infiltrating T cells. Trimming pared 2 bases from V and 7 bases from J, leaving 12 bases between. CDR1 is MNHNS and CDR2 is SASEGT in the germline V gene. The CDR3 sequence is 14 residues long. TCR alpha and beta CDR3 regions were amplified from RNA using iRepertoire nested multiplex PCR. TCRdb reprocessed the multiplex PCR reads via MiXCR and lists one record per CDR3 protein. Of 93,000 or so distinct CDR3 sequences in the sample, about 30% were seen once. In this sample, this clonotype turned up many times. The sequence was obtained from a human donor with low-grade glioma or glioblastoma, undergoing nonglioma brain surgery, or in good health (not recorded which). This chain joins TRBV6-1 and TRBJ2-1; D is undetermined. Sequencing was done on a sample of glioma tissue, nonneoplastic brain tissue, or PBMCs (not recorded which). The CDR3 region is CASSEIFVRNEQFF. Written as DNA, the CDR3 is TGTGCCAGCAGTGAAATTTTCGTGAGAAATGAGCAGTTCTTC.